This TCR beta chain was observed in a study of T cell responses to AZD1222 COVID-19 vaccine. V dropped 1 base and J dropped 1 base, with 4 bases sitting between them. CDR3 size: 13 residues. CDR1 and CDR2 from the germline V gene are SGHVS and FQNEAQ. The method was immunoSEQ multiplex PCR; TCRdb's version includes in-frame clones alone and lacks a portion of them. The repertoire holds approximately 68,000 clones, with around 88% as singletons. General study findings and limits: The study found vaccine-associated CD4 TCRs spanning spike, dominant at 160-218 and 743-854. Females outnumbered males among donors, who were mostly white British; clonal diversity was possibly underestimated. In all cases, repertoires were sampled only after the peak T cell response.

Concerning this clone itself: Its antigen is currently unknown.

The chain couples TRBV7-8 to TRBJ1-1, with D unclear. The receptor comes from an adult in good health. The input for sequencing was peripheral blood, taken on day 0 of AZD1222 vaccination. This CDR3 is CASSLDRNTEAFF. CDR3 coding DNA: TGTGCCAGCAGCTTAGACAGGAACACTGAAGCTTTCTTT.